This TCR beta chain emerged from a study of radiation and T cells in renal cell carcinoma. Notes on the study in general: From baseline, blood top tumor clonotypes peaked at 2 weeks post-radiation.

Noted time point: blood 4 weeks post-SBRT, at nephrectomy. The treatment here: 15 Gy SBRT to primary tumor, nephrectomy 4 weeks later. Nephrectomy followed 15 Gy stereotactic body radiation by 4 weeks. Serial blood draws occurred at baseline and 2 and 4 weeks post-SBRT. CDR3 length equals 15 residues. The ends were cut back, 6 bases at V and 1 base at J, with 10 bases in the middle. CDR1 and CDR2 from the germline V gene are MNHEY and SVGAGI. In regard to this clone: Its cognate antigen is unknown.

Sequencing was performed with immunoSEQ multiplex PCR; in TCRdb, only in-frame clones are kept and a portion is missing. This repertoire shows approximately 70,000 clones, roughly 80% found once; its top ten account for 6.5% to 7.5%. The material sequenced was blood, taken from a patient whose treatment included radiotherapy and nephrectomy. The clonotype originates from a man aged 60-69 years with renal cell carcinoma. This chain joins TRBV6-5 and TRBJ2-6; D unresolved. CDR3 nucleotide sequence: TGTGCCAGCAGAACGCTAGTATCTGGGGCCAACGTCCTGACTTTC. It translates to CASRTLVSGANVLTF.